A selection of T cell receptor beta chains follows, all from one sample in a study of blood T cell repertoires in COVID-19. Profiling relied on immunoSEQ multiplex PCR, and the TCRdb table lists in-frame clones only, not all of them. The repertoire holds approximately 270,000 clones, with around 92% as singletons. Sequencing input: PBMCs or T cells enriched from blood (not recorded which). Source of these receptors: a woman between 55 and 75 years old who had recovered from COVID-19. Both conserved end residues are part of each CDR3. D genes are given only for firm matches. The size entry is marked missing in some rows and otherwise reads once, few, many or a size class.

CDR3,DNA,size,D,J,V
CASSLGSSGGYNEQFF,TGCGCCAGCAGCTTGGGATCTAGCGGGGGTTACAATGAGCAGTTCTTC,-,TRBD2,TRBJ2-1,TRBV5-1
CATGTSTDTQYF,TGTGCCACCGGGACTAGTACAGATACGCAGTATTTT,-,TRBD2,TRBJ2-3,TRBV24-1
CASSRDRADEQYF,TGTGCCAGCAGCAGGGACAGGGCGGACGAGCAGTACTTC,few,TRBD1,TRBJ2-7,TRBV27
CAPLTGAKAYGYTF,TGTGCCCCCCTGACAGGCGCTAAGGCCTATGGCTACACCTTC,-,-,TRBJ1-2,TRBV24-1
CSVEDHREDTQYF,TGCAGCGTTGAAGATCACCGCGAAGATACGCAGTATTTT,-,-,TRBJ2-3,TRBV29-1
CASSDGDRQGYTF,TGCGCCAGCAGTGATGGGGACAGACAAGGCTACACCTTC,-,TRBD1,TRBJ1-2,TRBV10-1
CASSLGNRGFLSSYNEQFF,TGTGCCAGCAGCTTGGGGAACAGGGGGTTCCTTAGCTCCTACAATGAGCAGTTCTTC,-,TRBD1,TRBJ2-1,TRBV5-4
CASRTGATEAFF,TGTGCCAGCAGGACAGGGGCGACTGAAGCTTTCTTT,-,TRBD1,TRBJ1-1,TRBV19
CATSPAGTIYEQYF,TGTGCCACCTCTCCGGCGGGGACGATCTACGAGCAGTACTTC,once,-,TRBJ2-7,TRBV24-1
CAISEAAPRTGLGEQFF,TGTGCCATCAGTGAGGCCGCGCCCAGGACAGGGTTAGGTGAGCAGTTCTTC,-,TRBD1,TRBJ2-1,TRBV10-3
CASSPGGSGNTEAFF,TGTGCCAGCAGCCCGGGGGGCTCAGGGAACACTGAAGCTTTCTTT,-,-,TRBJ1-1,TRBV28
CASSQLQGPYEQFF,TGCGCCAGCTCCCAGCTCCAGGGGCCGTATGAGCAGTTCTTC,once,-,TRBJ2-1,TRBV5-1
CASSQNRAMIGELFF,TGCGCCAGCAGCCAAAACAGGGCTATGATCGGGGAGCTGTTTTTT,-,-,TRBJ2-2,TRBV4-1
CASSDPGRGTEAFF,TGCGCCAGCAGTGACCCCGGGAGGGGCACTGAAGCTTTCTTT,-,-,TRBJ1-1,TRBV10-1
CASALSRVAYNEQFF,TGTGCCAGCGCCCTCTCCAGGGTGGCCTACAATGAGCAGTTCTTC,-,-,TRBJ2-1,TRBV7-2
CSASFRETPSTDTQYF,TGCAGTGCTAGTTTCCGAGAGACTCCTAGCACAGATACGCAGTATTTT,-,-,TRBJ2-3,TRBV20-1
CASSYQRQHYGYTF,TGTGCCAGCAGTTATCAGCGCCAGCACTATGGCTACACCTTC,-,-,TRBJ1-2,TRBV6-7
CASSESPRDKAFF,TGTGCCAGCAGTGAAAGTCCCCGAGATAAAGCTTTCTTT,few,-,TRBJ1-1,TRBV2
CASSPWGGYNEQFF,TGTGCCAGCAGCCCTTGGGGGGGATACAATGAGCAGTTCTTC,-,TRBD2,TRBJ2-1,TRBV11-3
CASNVPGYTGELFF,TGCGCCAGCAATGTCCCGGGGTACACCGGGGAGCTGTTTTTT,-,-,TRBJ2-2,TRBV5-1
CASSSLTGYTEAFF,TGTGCCAGCAGCTCCCTCACAGGCTACACTGAAGCTTTCTTT,-,-,TRBJ1-1,TRBV7-9
CASSPQGRGGLETQYF,TGTGCCAGTAGTCCCCAGGGGAGGGGCGGTTTGGAGACCCAGTACTTC,-,-,TRBJ2-5,TRBV19
CASSPGGGFYEQYF,TGCGCCAGCAGCCCCGGGGGGGGGTTCTACGAGCAGTACTTC,-,TRBD2,TRBJ2-7,TRBV5-1
CASTAGDAIMNTEAFF,TGTGCCAGTACGGCGGGGGACGCGATCATGAACACTGAAGCTTTCTTT,-,-,TRBJ1-1,TRBV19
CASSRATRTDTQYF,TGTGCCAGCAGCCGCGCCACCCGCACAGATACGCAGTATTTT,-,-,TRBJ2-3,TRBV27
CAWNREGNQPQHF,TGTGCCTGGAACAGGGAGGGGAATCAGCCCCAGCATTTT,-,-,TRBJ1-5,TRBV30
CASTPDRVNSPLHF,TGTGCCAGCACCCCGGACAGGGTTAATTCACCCCTCCACTTT,-,TRBD1,TRBJ1-6,TRBV6-5
CASSATRGRADTQYF,TGTGCCAGTAGTGCCACGAGGGGGCGCGCAGATACGCAGTATTTT,-,TRBD1,TRBJ2-3,TRBV19
CASSLGGGRDEQFF,TGCGCCAGCAGCCTCGGGGGAGGTAGGGATGAGCAGTTCTTC,-,-,TRBJ2-1,TRBV4-1
CASSWGTETYGYTF,TGTGCCAGCAGCTGGGGGACAGAGACCTATGGCTACACCTTC,-,TRBD1,TRBJ1-2,TRBV5-6
CASSPRDINSGNTIYF,TGTGCCAGTAGTCCCAGGGACATAAACTCTGGAAACACCATATATTTT,-,-,TRBJ1-3,TRBV19
CATLTGGHTEAFF,TGTGCCACACTGACAGGGGGCCACACTGAAGCTTTCTTT,-,TRBD1,TRBJ1-1,TRBV19
CASSPVSQGLGGNTIYF,TGTGCCAGCTCACCGGTGTCACAGGGGCTTGGCGGAAACACCATATATTTT,-,TRBD1,TRBJ1-3,TRBV18
CASSIPGTTRTDTQYF,TGTGCCAGTAGTATTCCCGGGACTACCCGCACAGATACGCAGTATTTT,-,TRBD2,TRBJ2-3,TRBV19
CASSEAGGRVGQPQHF,TGTGCCAGCAGTGAAGCGGGTGGCAGGGTAGGTCAGCCCCAGCATTTT,-,-,TRBJ1-5,TRBV2
CASSLMGQNTEAFF,TGCGCCAGCAGCTTGATGGGGCAGAACACTGAAGCTTTCTTT,-,-,TRBJ1-1,TRBV5-1
CASSPRSGGGGETQYF,TGTGCCAGCTCACCACGGTCAGGGGGCGGAGGTGAGACCCAGTACTTC,-,TRBD1,TRBJ2-5,TRBV18
CASSPRGGVQPQHF,TGTGCCAGCAGTCCCCGGGGGGGAGTGCAGCCCCAGCATTTT,-,-,TRBJ1-5,TRBV28
CASPPGVSDGYTF,TGTGCCAGTCCGCCGGGAGTCTCCGATGGCTACACCTTC,-,-,TRBJ1-2,TRBV2
CASSQDRETQYF,TGTGCCAGCAGCCAAGATAGAGAGACCCAGTACTTC,-,-,TRBJ2-5,TRBV4-2
CASSFLLSNTGELFF,TGTGCCAGCAGTTTCCTCCTTTCGAACACCGGGGAGCTGTTTTTT,-,-,TRBJ2-2,TRBV28
CASSEIESYNEQFF,TGTGCCAGCTCCGAGATAGAGTCCTACAATGAGCAGTTCTTC,-,-,TRBJ2-1,TRBV18
CASSLFESQTQYF,TGTGCCAGCAGCTTATTTGAGTCTCAAACCCAGTACTTC,many,-,TRBJ2-5,TRBV7-3
CASSSQTGEGTQYF,TGCGCCAGCAGCTCCCAGACAGGGGAGGGGACCCAGTACTTC,-,-,TRBJ2-5,TRBV5-1
CASSSGNTGELFF,TGCGCCAGCAGCTCGGGGAACACCGGGGAGCTGTTTTTT,-,-,TRBJ2-2,TRBV5-1
CASNTGAGNTIYF,TGTGCCAGCAACACCGGGGCTGGAAACACCATATATTTT,-,-,TRBJ1-3,TRBV12-3/TRBV12-4